This T cell receptor beta chain came from a study of CD8+ T cells in alopecia areata. For the study at large: C3H/HeJ donors with spontaneous alopecia, roughly 6-13 months old, supplied skin grafts to roughly 6-10-week-old female C3H/HeJ mice. Points from the study as a whole: Researchers report lesional scalp, most notably alopecia totalis/universalis, outstripped normal scalp in clonality. Normal skin's resident alphabeta T cells are also sequenced in scalp samples.

The sequencing template was cDNA reverse transcribed from extracted RNA. Produced via immunoSEQ multiplex PCR; TCRdb's table is partial and in-frame only. The sample was found to contain some 110,000 clones, and every one recurs. For this clone: The antigen is unknown. The gene symbols are mouse symbols.

The sequencing sample was made of lesional skin. The source of this sequence is a C3H/HeJ mouse with alopecia areata. For this mouse line, the MHC haplotype is H2-k.

The part of the CDR3 DNA that was read is TGTGCCAGCAGTACGGGACTGGGGGGGCGGCAAAAC. The encoded protein is CASSTGLGGRQN. The whole CDR3 region reads CASSTGLGGRQNTLYF. V and J are TRBV19 and TRBJ2-4, with TRBD2 matching 14 bases. The read terminates 4 residues ahead of where the CDR3 ends, so the germline J gene completes it. This CDR3 spans 16 amino acids. Losses at the gene ends were 3 bases for V and 3 bases for J; bases not matched to a gene: 3. Germline V gives CDR1 FNHDT, CDR2 SITEND (reference sequence). Variable domain in full (rest from reference TRBV19 and TRBJ2-4): GGIITQTPKFLIGQEGQKLTLKCQQNFNHDTMYWYRQDSGKGLRLIYYSITENDLQKGDLSEGYDASREKKSSFSLTVTSAQKNEMAVFLCASSTGLGGRQNTLYFGAGTRLSVL.